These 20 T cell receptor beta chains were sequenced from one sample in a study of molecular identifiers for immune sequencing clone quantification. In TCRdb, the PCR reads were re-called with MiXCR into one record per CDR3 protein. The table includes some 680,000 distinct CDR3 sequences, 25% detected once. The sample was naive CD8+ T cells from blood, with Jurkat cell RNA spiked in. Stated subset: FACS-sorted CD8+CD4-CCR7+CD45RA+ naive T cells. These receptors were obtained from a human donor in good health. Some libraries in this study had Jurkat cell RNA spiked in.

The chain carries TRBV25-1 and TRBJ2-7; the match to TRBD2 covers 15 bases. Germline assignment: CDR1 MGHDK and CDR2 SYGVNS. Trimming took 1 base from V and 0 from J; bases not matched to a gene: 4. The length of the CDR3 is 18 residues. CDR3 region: CASSESGTSGRSSYEQYF. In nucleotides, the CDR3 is TGTGCCAGCAGTGAATCCGGGACTAGCGGGAGGAGCTCCTACGAGCAGTACTTC.

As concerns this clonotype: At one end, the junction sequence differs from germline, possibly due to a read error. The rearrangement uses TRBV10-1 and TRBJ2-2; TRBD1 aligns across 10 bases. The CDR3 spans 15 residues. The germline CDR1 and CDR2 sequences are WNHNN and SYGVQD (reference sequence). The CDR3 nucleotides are TGCGCCAGCAGTGGCGGGACAGGGGCCCCCGGGGTGCTGTTTTTT. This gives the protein CASSGGTGAPGVLFF.

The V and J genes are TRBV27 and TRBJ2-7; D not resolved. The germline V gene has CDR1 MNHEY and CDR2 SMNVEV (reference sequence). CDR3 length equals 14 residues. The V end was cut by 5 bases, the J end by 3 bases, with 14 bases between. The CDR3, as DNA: TGTGCCAGCAGTCTGGGTCAGGCTTACTACGAGCAGTACTTC. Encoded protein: CASSLGQAYYEQYF.

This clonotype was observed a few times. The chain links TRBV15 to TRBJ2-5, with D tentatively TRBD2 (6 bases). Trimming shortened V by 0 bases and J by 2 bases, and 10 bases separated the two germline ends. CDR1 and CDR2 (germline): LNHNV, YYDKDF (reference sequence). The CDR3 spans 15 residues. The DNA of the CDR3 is TGTGCCACCAGCAGAGAGGCGGGGCCGCAAGAGACCCAGTACTTC. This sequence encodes CATSREAGPQETQYF.

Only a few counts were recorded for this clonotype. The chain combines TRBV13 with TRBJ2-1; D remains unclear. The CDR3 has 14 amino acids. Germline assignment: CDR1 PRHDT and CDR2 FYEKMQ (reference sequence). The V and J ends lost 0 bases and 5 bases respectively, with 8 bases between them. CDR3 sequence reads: CASSLGPADNEQFF. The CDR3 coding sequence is TGTGCCAGCAGCTTAGGGCCAGCCGACAATGAGCAGTTCTTC.

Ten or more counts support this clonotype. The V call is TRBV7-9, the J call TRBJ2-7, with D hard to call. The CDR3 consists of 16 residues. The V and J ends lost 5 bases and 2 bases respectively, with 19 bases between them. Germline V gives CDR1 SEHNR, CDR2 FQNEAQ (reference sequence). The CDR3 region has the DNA TGTGCCAGCAGCCAGTTGTCCAATACCGAGACCTACGAGCAGTACTTC. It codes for CASSQLSNTETYEQYF.

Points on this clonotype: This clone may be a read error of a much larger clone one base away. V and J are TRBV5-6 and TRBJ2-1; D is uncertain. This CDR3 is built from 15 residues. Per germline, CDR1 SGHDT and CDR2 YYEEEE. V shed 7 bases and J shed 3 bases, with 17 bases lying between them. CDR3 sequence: CASGPRKVLYNEQFF. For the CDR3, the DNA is TGTGCCAGCGGACCTAGGAAGGTCCTCTACAATGAGCAGTTCTTC.

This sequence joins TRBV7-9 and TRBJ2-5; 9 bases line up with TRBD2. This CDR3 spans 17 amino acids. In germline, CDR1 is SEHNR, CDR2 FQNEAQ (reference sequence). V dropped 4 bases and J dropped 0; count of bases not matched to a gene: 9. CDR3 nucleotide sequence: TGTGCCAGCAGCTCCCTCGCGGGGGGGCCGCACCAAGAGACCCAGTACTTC. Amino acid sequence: CASSSLAGGPHQETQYF. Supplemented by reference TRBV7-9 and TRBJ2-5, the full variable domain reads DTGVSQNPRHKITKRGQNVTFRCDPISEHNRLYWYRQTLGQGPEFLTYFQNEAQLEKSRLLSDRFSAERPKGSFSTLEIQRTEQGDSAMYLCASSSLAGGPHQETQYFGPGTRLLVL.

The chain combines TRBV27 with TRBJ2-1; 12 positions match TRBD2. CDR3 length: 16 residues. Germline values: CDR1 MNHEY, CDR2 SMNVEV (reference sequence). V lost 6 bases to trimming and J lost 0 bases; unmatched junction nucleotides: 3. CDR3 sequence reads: CASRETSGSSYNEQFF. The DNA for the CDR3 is TGTGCCAGCAGGGAGACTAGCGGGAGCTCCTACAATGAGCAGTTCTTC.

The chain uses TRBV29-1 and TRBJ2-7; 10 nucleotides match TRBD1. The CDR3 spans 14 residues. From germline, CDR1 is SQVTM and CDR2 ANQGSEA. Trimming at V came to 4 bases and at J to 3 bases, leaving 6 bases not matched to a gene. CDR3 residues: CSVVDRGRNYEQYF. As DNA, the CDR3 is TGCAGCGTTGTTGACAGGGGGCGTAACTACGAGCAGTACTTC.

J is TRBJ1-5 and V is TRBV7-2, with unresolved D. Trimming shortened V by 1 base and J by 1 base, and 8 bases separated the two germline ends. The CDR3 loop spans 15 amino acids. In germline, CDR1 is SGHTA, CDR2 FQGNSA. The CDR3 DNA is TGTGCCAGCAGCTTAGTTTTGGACAGCAATCAGCCCCAGCATTTT. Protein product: CASSLVLDSNQPQHF.

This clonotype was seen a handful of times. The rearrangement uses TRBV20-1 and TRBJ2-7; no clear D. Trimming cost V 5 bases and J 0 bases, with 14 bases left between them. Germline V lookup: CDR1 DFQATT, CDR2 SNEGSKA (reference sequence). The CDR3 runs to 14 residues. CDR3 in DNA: TGCAGTGCTCTCAGCGAATCCAGCTCCTACGAGCAGTACTTC. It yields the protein CSALSESSSYEQYF.

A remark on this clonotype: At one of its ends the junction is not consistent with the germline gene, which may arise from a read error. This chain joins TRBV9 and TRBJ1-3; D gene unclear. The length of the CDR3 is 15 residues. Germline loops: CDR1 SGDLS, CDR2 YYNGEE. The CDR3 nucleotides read TGTGCCAGCAGCGCGGACGGGTTCTCTGGAAACACCATTTATTTT. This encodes CASSADGFSGNTIYF.

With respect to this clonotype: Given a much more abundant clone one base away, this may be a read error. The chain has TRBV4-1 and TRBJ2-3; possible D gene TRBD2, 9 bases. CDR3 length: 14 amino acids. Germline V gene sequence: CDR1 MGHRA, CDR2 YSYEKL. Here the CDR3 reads CASSQASGTGTQYF. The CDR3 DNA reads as TGCGCCAGCAGCCAGGCTAGCGGGACAGGTACGCAGTATTTT.

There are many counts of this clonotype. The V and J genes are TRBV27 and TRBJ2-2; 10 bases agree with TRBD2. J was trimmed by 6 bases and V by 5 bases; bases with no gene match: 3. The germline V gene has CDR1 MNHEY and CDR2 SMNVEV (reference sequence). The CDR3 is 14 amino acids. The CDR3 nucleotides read TGTGCCAGCAGTCCCCTAGCGGGAGCCGGGGAGCTGTTTTTT. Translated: CASSPLAGAGELFF.

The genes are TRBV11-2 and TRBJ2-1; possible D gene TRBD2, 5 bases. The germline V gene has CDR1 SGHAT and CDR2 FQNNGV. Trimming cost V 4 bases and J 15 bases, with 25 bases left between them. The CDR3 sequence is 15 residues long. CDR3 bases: TGTGCCAGCAGCTCCTACCTAGCTCGTTCAAATGCGCCGTTCTTC. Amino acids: CASSSYLARSNAPFF. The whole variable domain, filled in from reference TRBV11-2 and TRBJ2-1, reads EAGVAQSPRYKIIEKRQSVAFWCNPISGHATLYWYQQILGQGPKLLIQFQNNGVVDDSQLPKDRFSAERLKGVDSTLKIQPAKLEDSAVYLCASSSYLARSNAPFFGPGTRLTVL.

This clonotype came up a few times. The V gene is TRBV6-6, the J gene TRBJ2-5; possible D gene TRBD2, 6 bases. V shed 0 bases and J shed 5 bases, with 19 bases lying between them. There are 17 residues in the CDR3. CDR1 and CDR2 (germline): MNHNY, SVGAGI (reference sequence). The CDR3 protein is CASSYSYVSGSSETQYF. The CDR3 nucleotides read TGTGCCAGCAGTTACTCGTACGTAAGCGGGTCAAGTGAGACCCAGTACTTC.

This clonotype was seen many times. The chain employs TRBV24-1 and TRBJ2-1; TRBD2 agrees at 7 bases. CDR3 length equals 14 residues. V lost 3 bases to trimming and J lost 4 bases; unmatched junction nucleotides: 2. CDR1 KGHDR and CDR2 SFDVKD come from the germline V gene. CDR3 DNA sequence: TGTGCCACCAGTGATGGCGGGGGATACAATGAGCAGTTCTTC. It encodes CATSDGGGYNEQFF.

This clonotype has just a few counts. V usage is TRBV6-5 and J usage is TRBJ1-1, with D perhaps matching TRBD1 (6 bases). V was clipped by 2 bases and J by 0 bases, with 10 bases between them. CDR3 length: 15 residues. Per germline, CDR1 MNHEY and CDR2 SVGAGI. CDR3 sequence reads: CASSYRTDLNTEAFF. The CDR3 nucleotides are TGTGCCAGCAGTTACAGGACAGATTTGAACACTGAAGCTTTCTTT.

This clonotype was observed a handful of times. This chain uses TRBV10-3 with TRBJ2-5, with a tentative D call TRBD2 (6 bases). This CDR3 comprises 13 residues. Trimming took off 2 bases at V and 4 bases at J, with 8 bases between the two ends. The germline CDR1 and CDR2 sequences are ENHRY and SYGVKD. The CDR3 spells CAISEGGGETQYF. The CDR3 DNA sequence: TGTGCCATCAGTGAGGGGGGAGGAGAGACCCAGTACTTC.